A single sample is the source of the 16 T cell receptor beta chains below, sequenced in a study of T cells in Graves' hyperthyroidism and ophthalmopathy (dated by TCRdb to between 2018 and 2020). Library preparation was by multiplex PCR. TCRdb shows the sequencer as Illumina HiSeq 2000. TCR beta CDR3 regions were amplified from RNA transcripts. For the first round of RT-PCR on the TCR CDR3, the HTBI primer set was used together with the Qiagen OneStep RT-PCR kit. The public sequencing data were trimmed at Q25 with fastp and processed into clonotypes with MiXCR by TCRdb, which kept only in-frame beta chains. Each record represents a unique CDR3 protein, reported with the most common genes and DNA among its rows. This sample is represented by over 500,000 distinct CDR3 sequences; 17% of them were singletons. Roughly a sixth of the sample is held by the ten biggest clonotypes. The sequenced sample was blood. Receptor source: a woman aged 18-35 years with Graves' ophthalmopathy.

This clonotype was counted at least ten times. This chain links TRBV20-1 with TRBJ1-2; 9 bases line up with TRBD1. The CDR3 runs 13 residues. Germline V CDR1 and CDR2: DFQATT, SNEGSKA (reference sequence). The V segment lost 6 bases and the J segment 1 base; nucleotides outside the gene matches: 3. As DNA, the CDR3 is TGCAGTGCAGGGGACAGGGTTAACTATGGCTACACCTTC. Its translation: CSAGDRVNYGYTF.

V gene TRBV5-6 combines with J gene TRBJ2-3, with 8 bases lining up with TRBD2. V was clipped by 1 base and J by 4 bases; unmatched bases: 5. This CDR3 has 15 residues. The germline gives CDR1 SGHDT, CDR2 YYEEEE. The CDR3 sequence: CASSLYGRAPDTQYF. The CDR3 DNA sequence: TGTGCCAGCAGCTTGTACGGGAGGGCCCCAGATACGCAGTATTTT.

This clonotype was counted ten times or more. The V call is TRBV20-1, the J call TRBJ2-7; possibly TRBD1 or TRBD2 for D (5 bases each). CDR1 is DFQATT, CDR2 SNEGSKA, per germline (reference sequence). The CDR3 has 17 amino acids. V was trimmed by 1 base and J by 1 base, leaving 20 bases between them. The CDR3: CSARVTEGRALSYEQYF. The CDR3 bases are TGCAGTGCTAGAGTTACAGAGGGCAGGGCCCTGTCCTACGAGCAGTACTTC.

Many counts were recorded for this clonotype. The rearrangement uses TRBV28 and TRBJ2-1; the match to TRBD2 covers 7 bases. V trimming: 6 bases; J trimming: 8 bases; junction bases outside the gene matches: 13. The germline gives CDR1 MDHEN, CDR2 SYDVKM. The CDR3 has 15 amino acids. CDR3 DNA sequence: TGTGCCAGCAGCTTGGGGACTACTCGCCTTGATGAGCAGTTCTTC. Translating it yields CASSLGTTRLDEQFF.

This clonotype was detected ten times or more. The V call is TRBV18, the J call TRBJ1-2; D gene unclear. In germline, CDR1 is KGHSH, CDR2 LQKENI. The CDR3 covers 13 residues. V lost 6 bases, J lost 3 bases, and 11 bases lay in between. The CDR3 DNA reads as TGTGCCAGCTCGTCTAGAGAGGACTATGGCTACACCTTC. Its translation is CASSSREDYGYTF.

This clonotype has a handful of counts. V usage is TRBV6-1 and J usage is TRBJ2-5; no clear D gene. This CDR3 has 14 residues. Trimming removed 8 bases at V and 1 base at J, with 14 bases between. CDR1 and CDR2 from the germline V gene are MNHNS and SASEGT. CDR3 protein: CASWAFSFQETQYF. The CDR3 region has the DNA TGTGCCAGCTGGGCTTTCTCCTTCCAAGAGACCCAGTACTTC.

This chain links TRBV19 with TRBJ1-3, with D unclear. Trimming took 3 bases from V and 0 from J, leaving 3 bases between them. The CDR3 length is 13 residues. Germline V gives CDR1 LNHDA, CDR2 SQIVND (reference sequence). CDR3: CASSIASGNTIYF. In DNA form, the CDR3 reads TGTGCCAGTAGTATCGCCTCTGGAAACACCATATATTTT.

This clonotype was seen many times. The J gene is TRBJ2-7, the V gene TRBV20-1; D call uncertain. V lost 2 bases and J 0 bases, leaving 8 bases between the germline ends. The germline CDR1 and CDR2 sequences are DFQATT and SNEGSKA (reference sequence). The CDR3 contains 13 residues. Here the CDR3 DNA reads TGCAGTGCTAGATCCTATTACTCCTACGAGCAGTACTTC. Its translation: CSARSYYSYEQYF.

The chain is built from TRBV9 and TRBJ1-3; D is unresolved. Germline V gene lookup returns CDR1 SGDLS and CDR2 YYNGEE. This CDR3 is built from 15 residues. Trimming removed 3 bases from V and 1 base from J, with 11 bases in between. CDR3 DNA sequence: TGTGCCAGCAGCGCCTCCTCGGGGTCTGGAAACACCATATATTTT. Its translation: CASSASSGSGNTIYF.

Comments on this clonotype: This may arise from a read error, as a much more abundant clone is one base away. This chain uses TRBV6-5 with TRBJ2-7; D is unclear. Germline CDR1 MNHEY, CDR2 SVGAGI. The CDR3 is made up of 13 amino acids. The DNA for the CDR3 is TGTGCCAGCAGTTACACGCAGGCCTACGAGCACTACTTC. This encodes CASSYTQAYEHYF.

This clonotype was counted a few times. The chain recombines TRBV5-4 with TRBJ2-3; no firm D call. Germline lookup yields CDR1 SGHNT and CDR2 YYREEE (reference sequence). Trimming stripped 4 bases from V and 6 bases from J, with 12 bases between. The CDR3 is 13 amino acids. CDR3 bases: TGTGCCAGCAGCGGTATGATGGGCGATACGCAGTATTTT. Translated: CASSGMMGDTQYF.

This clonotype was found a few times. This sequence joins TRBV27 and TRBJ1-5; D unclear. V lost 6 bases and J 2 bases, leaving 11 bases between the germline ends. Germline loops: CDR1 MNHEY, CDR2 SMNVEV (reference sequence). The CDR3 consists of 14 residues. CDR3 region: CASRTAFGNQPQHF. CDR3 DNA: TGTGCCAGCAGGACGGCTTTCGGCAATCAGCCCCAGCATTTT.

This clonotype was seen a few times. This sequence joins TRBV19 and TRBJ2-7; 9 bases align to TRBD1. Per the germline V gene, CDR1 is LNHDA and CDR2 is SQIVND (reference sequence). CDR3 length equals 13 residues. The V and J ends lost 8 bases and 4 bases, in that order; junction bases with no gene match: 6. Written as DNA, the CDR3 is TGTGCCAGTGGGGACAGGGCCGTGTACGAGCAGTACTTC. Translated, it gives CASGDRAVYEQYF.

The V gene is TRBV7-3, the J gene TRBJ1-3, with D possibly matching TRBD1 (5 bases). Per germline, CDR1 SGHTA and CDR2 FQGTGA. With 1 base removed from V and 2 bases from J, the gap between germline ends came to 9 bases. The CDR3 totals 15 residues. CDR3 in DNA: TGTGCCAGCAGCTTAATGGGGGGAGCTGGAAACACCATATATTTT. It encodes CASSLMGGAGNTIYF.

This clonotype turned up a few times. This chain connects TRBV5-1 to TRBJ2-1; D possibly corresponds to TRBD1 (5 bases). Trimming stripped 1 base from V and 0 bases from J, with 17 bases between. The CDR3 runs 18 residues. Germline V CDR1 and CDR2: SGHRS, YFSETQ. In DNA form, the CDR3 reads TGCGCCAGCAGCTTGTTGAGTACAGGATCAACCTCCTACAATGAGCAGTTCTTC. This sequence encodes CASSLLSTGSTSYNEQFF.

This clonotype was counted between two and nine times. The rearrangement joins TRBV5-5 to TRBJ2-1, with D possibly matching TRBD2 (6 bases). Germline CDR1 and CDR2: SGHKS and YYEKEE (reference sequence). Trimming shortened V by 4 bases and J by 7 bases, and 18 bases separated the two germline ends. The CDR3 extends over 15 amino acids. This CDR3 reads CASSPADKEGNEQFF. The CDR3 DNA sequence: TGTGCCAGCAGCCCGGCGGACAAGGAGGGAAATGAGCAGTTCTTC. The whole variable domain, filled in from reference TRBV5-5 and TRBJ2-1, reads DAGVTQSPTHLIKTRGQQVTLRCSPISGHKSVSWYQQVLGQGPQFIFQYYEKEERGRGNFPDRFSARQFPNYSSELNVNALLLGDSALYLCASSPADKEGNEQFFGPGTRLTVL.